This TCR beta chain stems from a study of T cell responses to AZD1222 COVID-19 vaccine. Study results and caveats: Receipt of two AZD1222 doses was followed by a rise in Spike-specific TCR breadth and depth.

Measured with immunoSEQ multiplex PCR; TCRdb has only the in-frame clones, and not every one. The sample carries about 110,000 clones, about 85% recorded once. On this clone itself: Antigen unknown.

The V gene lost 5 bases and the J gene lost 8 bases, with 15 bases spanning the gap. The CDR3 runs to 13 residues. This TCR came from an adult in good health. Here the sequenced sample was peripheral blood, taken on day 0 of AZD1222 vaccination. The chain has TRBV12-3 or TRBV12-4 and TRBJ1-2; D unclear. CDR3 loop: CASSPGESFGYTF. DNA for the CDR3: TGTGCCAGCAGTCCCGGGGAGTCCTTCGGCTACACCTTC.